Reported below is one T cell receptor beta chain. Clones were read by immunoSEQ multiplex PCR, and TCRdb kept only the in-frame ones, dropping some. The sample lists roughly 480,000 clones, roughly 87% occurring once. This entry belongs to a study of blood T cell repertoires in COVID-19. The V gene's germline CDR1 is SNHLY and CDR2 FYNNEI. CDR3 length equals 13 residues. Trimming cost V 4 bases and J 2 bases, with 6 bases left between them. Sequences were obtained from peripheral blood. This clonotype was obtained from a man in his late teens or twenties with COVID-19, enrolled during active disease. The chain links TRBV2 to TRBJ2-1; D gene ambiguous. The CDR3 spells CASSVLPYNEQFF. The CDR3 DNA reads TGTGCCAGCAGTGTTCTCCCCTACAATGAGCAGTTCTTC.